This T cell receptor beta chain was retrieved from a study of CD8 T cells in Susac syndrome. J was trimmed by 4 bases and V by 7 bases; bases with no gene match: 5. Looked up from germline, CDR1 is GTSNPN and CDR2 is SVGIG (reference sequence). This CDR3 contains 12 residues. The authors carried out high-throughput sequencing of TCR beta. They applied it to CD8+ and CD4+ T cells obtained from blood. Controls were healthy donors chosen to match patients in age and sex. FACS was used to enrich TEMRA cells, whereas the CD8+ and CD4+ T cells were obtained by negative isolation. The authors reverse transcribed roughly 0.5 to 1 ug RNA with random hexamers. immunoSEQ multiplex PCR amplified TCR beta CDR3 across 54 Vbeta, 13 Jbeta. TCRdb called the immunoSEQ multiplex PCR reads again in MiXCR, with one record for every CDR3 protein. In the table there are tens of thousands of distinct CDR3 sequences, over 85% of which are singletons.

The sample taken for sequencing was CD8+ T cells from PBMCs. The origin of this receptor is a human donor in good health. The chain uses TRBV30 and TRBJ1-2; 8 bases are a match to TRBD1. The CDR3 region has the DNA TGTGCCTCAAACAGGGGGGTCTATGGCTACACCTTC. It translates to CASNRGVYGYTF.